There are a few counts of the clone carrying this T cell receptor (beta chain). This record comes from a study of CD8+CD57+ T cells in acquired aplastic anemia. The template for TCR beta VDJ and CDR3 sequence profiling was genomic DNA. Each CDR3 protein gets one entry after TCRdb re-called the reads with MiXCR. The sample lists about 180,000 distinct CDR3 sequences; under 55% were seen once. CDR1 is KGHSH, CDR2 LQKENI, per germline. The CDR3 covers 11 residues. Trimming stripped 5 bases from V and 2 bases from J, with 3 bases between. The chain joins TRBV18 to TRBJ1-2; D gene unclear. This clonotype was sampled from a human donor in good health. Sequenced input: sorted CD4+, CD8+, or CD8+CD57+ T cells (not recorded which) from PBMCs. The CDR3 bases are TGTGCCAGCTCAACCAACTATGGCTACACCTTC. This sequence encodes CASSTNYGYTF.